The 5 T cell receptor beta chains below were found in one sample sequenced in a study of T-cell reconstitution after alpha-beta-depleted transplantation in children (TCRdb year 2016). This sample's treatment or condition label indicates: allogeneic hematopoietic cell transplantation with graft depleted of TCRalphabeta T cells and CD19 B cells. The library was produced with PCR. This sample was sequenced with an Illumina HiSeq 2500. TCR library preparation used molecular barcoding, with unique molecular identifiers applied to normalize quantification of the TCRbeta repertoire. In-frame beta chains were kept once TCRdb had trimmed the public reads at Q25 with fastp and called clones with MiXCR. Rows are unified per CDR3 protein, each entry keeping the most common DNA and genes. This sample gives approximately 500,000 distinct CDR3 sequences in total; about 10% of them show up just once. Jointly, the top ten make up around 2% of the sample.

Source: PBMCs, taken before TCRalphabeta/CD19-depleted stem cell transplant. The receptors shown here come from a child younger than 10 with inherited bone marrow failure, due to receive a stem cell transplant.

The rearrangement uses TRBV6-2 or TRBV6-3 and TRBJ1-2; tentative D call: TRBD1 (5 bases). The CDR3 spans 14 residues. CDR1 and CDR2 (germline): MNHEY, SVGEGT. Trimming pared 5 bases from V and 2 bases from J, leaving 12 bases between. Here the CDR3 reads CASSIPTGNYGYTF. CDR3 sequence (DNA): TGTGCCAGCAGTATCCCTACAGGCAACTATGGCTACACCTTC.

Worth noting for this clonotype: With a much larger clone just one base away, this may be a read error. This sequence joins TRBV4-3 and TRBJ2-7; TRBD2 agrees at 7 bases. The CDR3 sequence is 15 residues long. The germline V gene encodes CDR1 LGHNA and CDR2 YSLEER. The CDR3 loop reads CASSQEPGTIYDQYF. The CDR3 DNA sequence: TGCGCCAGCAGCCAAGAGCCCGGGACTATCTACGACCAGTACTTC.

The chain employs TRBV6-2 or TRBV6-3 and TRBJ2-1; no clear D gene. V lost 0 bases, J lost 7 bases, and 13 bases lay in between. The length of the CDR3 is 15 residues. Germline V gene sequence: CDR1 MNHEY, CDR2 SVGEGT. This CDR3 is CASSYSDGSKNEQFF. The CDR3 DNA reads TGTGCCAGCAGTTACTCCGACGGAAGTAAAAATGAGCAGTTCTTC.

At least ten counts were recorded for this clonotype. The genes are TRBV5-5 and TRBJ2-7; D unresolved. The V gene lost 2 bases and the J gene lost 5 bases, with 5 bases spanning the gap. The length of the CDR3 is 11 residues. CDR1 is SGHKS and CDR2 is YYEKEE in the germline V gene (reference sequence). The CDR3: CASSLVDEQYF. In nucleotides, the CDR3 is TGTGCCAGCAGCTTAGTGGACGAGCAGTACTTC.

Ten or more counts support this clonotype. The genes are TRBV5-1 and TRBJ1-1; D gene ambiguous. CDR3 length: 15 amino acids. The germline V gene encodes CDR1 SGHRS and CDR2 YFSETQ. Deletions cut 2 bases from V and 2 bases from J, with 13 bases between. The CDR3 sequence: CASSFFHDTNTEAFF. CDR3 DNA sequence: TGCGCCAGCAGCTTTTTCCACGACACCAACACTGAAGCTTTCTTT.